These T cell receptor beta chains were read from a single sample in a study of T cell responses to AZD1222 COVID-19 vaccine. Sequenced by immunoSEQ multiplex PCR; TCRdb stores in-frame clones only, minus some. The sample has just over 80,000 clones, about 90% seen once. The specimen was peripheral blood, collected on day 0 of AZD1222 vaccination. The receptors were sampled from an adult in good health. Each CDR3 is given with its conserved first and last residue. The order of the fields is V gene, clone size, J gene, D gene, CDR3 DNA, CDR3 protein. The D gene is left open where the match is weak. For some rows the clone size is stated as once, few or many, or as a class when expanded; others skip it.

TRBV5-4	NA	TRBJ1-6	NA	TGTGCCAGCAGCGATAACAGCTTTAATTCACCCCTCCACTTT	CASSDNSFNSPLHF
TRBV2	NA	TRBJ2-3	NA	TGTGCCAGCAGTGAAGCGCTTGGGGGGCGCCTAGGAGATACGCAGTATTTT	CASSEALGGRLGDTQYF
TRBV3-1/TRBV3-2	NA	TRBJ1-3	TRBD1	TGTGCCAGCAGCGCTGGGACAGGGAGGAAAGTGCCCATATATTTT	CASSAGTGRKVPIYF
TRBV6-2/TRBV6-3	NA	TRBJ2-7	NA	TGTGCCAGCAGTCAAAGTCTAGAGCAGTACTTC	CASSQSLEQYF
TRBV29-1	NA	TRBJ1-1	NA	TGCAGCGCCCAAGCACGACAGTTAACGGGCACTGAAGCTTTCTTT	CSAQARQLTGTEAFF
TRBV5-1	NA	TRBJ1-4	NA	TGCGCCAGCAGCTTGACAGGAGATAATGAAAAACTGTTTTTT	CASSLTGDNEKLFF
TRBV27	NA	TRBJ2-2	NA	TGTGCCAGCAGTTCCCCTTGGGGGATCACTCCGGAGGAGCTGTTTTTT	CASSSPWGITPEELFF
TRBV2	NA	TRBJ1-6	NA	TGTGCCAGCACGCGGGAAAGTTCACCCCTCCACTTT	CASTRESSPLHF
TRBV3-1/TRBV3-2	NA	TRBJ2-5	NA	TGTGCCAGCAGGCCCTTCGACAGACCAAAAGAGACCCAGTACTTC	CASRPFDRPKETQYF
TRBV27	NA	TRBJ1-2	NA	TGTGCCAGCAGTTTATCCGCAGGCTCCTATGGCTACACCTTC	CASSLSAGSYGYTF
TRBV2	NA	TRBJ2-2	NA	TGTGCCAGCAGGGAGGGGTATGGGGTAGCCGGGGAGCTGTTTTTT	CASREGYGVAGELFF
TRBV6-5	NA	TRBJ2-2	NA	TGTGCCAGCAGTTACTCGATAGCGAACACCGGGGAGCTGTTTTTT	CASSYSIANTGELFF
TRBV12-2	NA	TRBJ2-1	NA	TGTGCAAGTCGCTTGAGTAGTACTAGCGGGGGGGCCAATGAGCAGTTCTTC	CASRLSSTSGGANEQFF
TRBV7-2	NA	TRBJ1-2	TRBD1	TGTGCCAGCAGCTTGGACAGGGTTCGCGGCTACACCTTC	CASSLDRVRGYTF
TRBV4-3	NA	TRBJ2-7	NA	TGCGCCAGCAGCCAAGAGACTGAGCCCGGGTGGGAGCAGTACTTC	CASSQETEPGWEQYF
TRBV6-1	NA	TRBJ2-2	NA	TGTGCCAGCAGTGAAGGTTGGGGTTCAGGGGAGCTGTTTTTT	CASSEGWGSGELFF
TRBV7-2	NA	TRBJ1-2	NA	TGTGCCAGCAGCTTTACAGTCCCCGGGGGTGGCTACACCTTC	CASSFTVPGGGYTF
TRBV12-5	NA	TRBJ1-2	NA	TGTGCTAGTGGTTTGCGGGGCTATGGCTACACCTTC	CASGLRGYGYTF
TRBV27	NA	TRBJ2-1	NA	TGTGCCAGCAGTTTCATTCGGGAGAAGCAGTTCTTC	CASSFIREKQFF
TRBV7-2	NA	TRBJ1-2	TRBD1	TGTGCCAGCAAGGGGAGGGGGCGATTCGATGGCTACACCTTC	CASKGRGRFDGYTF
TRBV5-6	NA	TRBJ1-2	NA	TGTGCCAGCAGCTTGGCCGCTGGGGATCGGGGCTACACCTTC	CASSLAAGDRGYTF
TRBV2	few	TRBJ1-2	NA	TGTGCCAGCAGTGAAACAGAAAGTATAGGCTACACCTTC	CASSETESIGYTF
TRBV29-1	NA	TRBJ1-2	TRBD1	TGCAGCGCTGCGGGGGACAGGTCTAACTATGGCTACACCTTC	CSAAGDRSNYGYTF
TRBV18	NA	TRBJ1-1	TRBD1	TGTGCCAGCTCACCGCAACCAGGTCAGGGGGCCCAAGCTTTCTTT	CASSPQPGQGAQAFF
TRBV5-8	once	TRBJ1-5	NA	TGTGCCAGCAGCTTAGGCAATCAGCCCCAGCATTTT	CASSLGNQPQHF
TRBV6-5	NA	TRBJ1-4	TRBD1	TGTGCCAGCAGTCTCGGACAGGGACGAGAAAAACTGTTTTTT	CASSLGQGREKLFF
TRBV5-1	NA	TRBJ1-4	TRBD1	TGCGCCAGCAGCTTCGGGGACAGGGGGACTAATGAAAAACTGTTTTTT	CASSFGDRGTNEKLFF
TRBV21-1	NA	TRBJ1-2	NA	TGTGCCAGCAGCAAATTCGATGGCTACACCTTC	CASSKFDGYTF
TRBV5-5	NA	TRBJ1-1	NA	TGTGCCAGCAGCTTCTTCGTCAACACTGAAGCTTTCTTT	CASSFFVNTEAFF
TRBV3-1/TRBV3-2	NA	TRBJ2-3	TRBD2	TGTGCCAGCAGCCAAGCGAGGTCTAGCGGGAGCACAGATACGCAGTATTTT	CASSQARSSGSTDTQYF
TRBV3-1/TRBV3-2	NA	TRBJ1-2	NA	TGTGCCAGCAGCCAAGATACAGGATACTATGGCTACACCTTC	CASSQDTGYYGYTF
TRBV30	NA	TRBJ1-1	NA	TGTGCCGGTCAGGTCCTCTGGCCCACTGAAGCTTTCTTT	CAGQVLWPTEAFF
TRBV7-9	NA	TRBJ1-2	TRBD1	TGTGCCAGCAGCCCGGGACAGGGGAACTATGGCTACACCTTC	CASSPGQGNYGYTF
TRBV10-3	few	TRBJ1-2	NA	TGTGCCATCAGTGAAGGTGATACGGGCTACACCTTC	CAISEGDTGYTF
TRBV7-8	NA	TRBJ1-1	NA	TGTGCCAGCAGCGATTCAGTTCAGAGGACTGAAGCTTTCTTT	CASSDSVQRTEAFF
TRBV29-1	NA	TRBJ2-4	TRBD1	TGCAGCGTTGAGGACAGGGGGCTTAAAAACATTCAGTACTTC	CSVEDRGLKNIQYF
TRBV2	few	TRBJ2-7	NA	TGTGCCAGCAGTGAGGGTCTAGCTCAAGACGAGCAGTACTTC	CASSEGLAQDEQYF
TRBV10-3	NA	TRBJ1-2	NA	TGTGCCATCAGTGAGGGGGGGTCTAGCTATGGCTACACCTTC	CAISEGGSSYGYTF
TRBV10-2	NA	TRBJ2-3	TRBD2	TGCGCCAGCAGCGACAGCGGGGGGCTTTTCTTT	CASSDSGGLFF
TRBV29-1	NA	TRBJ2-5	NA	TGCAGCGCCAGAATGGAGACCCAGTACTTC	CSARMETQYF
TRBV3-1/TRBV3-2	NA	TRBJ2-3	NA	TGTGCCAGCAGCCAAGAGGGCTACACAGATACGCAGTATTTT	CASSQEGYTDTQYF
TRBV27	NA	TRBJ2-7	NA	TGTGCCAGCAGTTTATCGGCGGGGTCCTACGAGCAGTACTTC	CASSLSAGSYEQYF
TRBV24-1	NA	TRBJ1-1	NA	TGTGCCACCAGTGATGGATGGCAAGCTTTCTTT	CATSDGWQAFF
TRBV5-6	NA	TRBJ2-3	TRBD1	TGTGCCAGCAGCTTGGCCAACACAGGGGGGTCCACAGATACGCAGTATTTT	CASSLANTGGSTDTQYF
TRBV11-2	NA	TRBJ1-2	NA	TGTGCCAGCAGCCCAAGACAGCCCAGAGATGGCTACACCTTC	CASSPRQPRDGYTF
TRBV28	NA	TRBJ1-1	NA	TGTGCCAGCAGTTCCGCCCCGGGAGCTTTCTTT	CASSSAPGAFF
TRBV3-1/TRBV3-2	NA	TRBJ2-2	NA	TGTGCCAGTGGTAGCTGGGGAGAGGCGAACACCGGGGAGCTGTTTTTT	CASGSWGEANTGELFF
TRBV30	NA	TRBJ1-1	TRBD1	TGTGCCTTCCCCAGACAGGGGGCCTTGAACACTGAAGCTTTCTTT	CAFPRQGALNTEAFF
TRBV20-1	once	TRBJ1-2	TRBD1	TGCAGTGCTAGTGGTGCAGGGGGATACTATGGCTACACCTTC	CSASGAGGYYGYTF
TRBV24-1	NA	TRBJ2-1	TRBD1	TGTGCCACCAGTGAGGCCGGGACAGGTGGGGGTGAGCAGTTCTTC	CATSEAGTGGGEQFF
TRBV19	NA	TRBJ1-2	NA	TGTGCCAGTAGGGGTCAGGGAATTTACTCCTATGGCTACACCTTC	CASRGQGIYSYGYTF
TRBV27	NA	TRBJ2-1	NA	TGTGCCAGCAGTTTTGTCGGTAGGGGGAACTACAATGAGCAGTTCTTC	CASSFVGRGNYNEQFF
TRBV18	NA	TRBJ1-1	TRBD1	TGTGCCAGCTCACAACAGCGTCGGGACAGCTCAATGAACACTGAAGCTTTCTTT	CASSQQRRDSSMNTEAFF
TRBV2	NA	TRBJ1-2	TRBD1	TGTGCCAGCATCTCAAGGGGGCGAATTGACTCTAGTGATGGCTACACCTTC	CASISRGRIDSSDGYTF
TRBV21-1	NA	TRBJ1-2	NA	TGTGCCAGCAGCAAGGGGGGGAACTATGGCTACACCTTC	CASSKGGNYGYTF
TRBV2	NA	TRBJ2-7	NA	TGTGCCAGCAGTCCGGCCTACGAGCAGTACTTC	CASSPAYEQYF
TRBV19	NA	TRBJ1-2	TRBD1	TGTGCCAGTAGTATGTCGGACAGGGTAAACAATGGCTACACCTTC	CASSMSDRVNNGYTF
TRBV5-1	NA	TRBJ2-2	NA	TGCGCCAGCAGCCCCCAAGCCGGACAGCCCGGGGAGCTGTTTTTT	CASSPQAGQPGELFF